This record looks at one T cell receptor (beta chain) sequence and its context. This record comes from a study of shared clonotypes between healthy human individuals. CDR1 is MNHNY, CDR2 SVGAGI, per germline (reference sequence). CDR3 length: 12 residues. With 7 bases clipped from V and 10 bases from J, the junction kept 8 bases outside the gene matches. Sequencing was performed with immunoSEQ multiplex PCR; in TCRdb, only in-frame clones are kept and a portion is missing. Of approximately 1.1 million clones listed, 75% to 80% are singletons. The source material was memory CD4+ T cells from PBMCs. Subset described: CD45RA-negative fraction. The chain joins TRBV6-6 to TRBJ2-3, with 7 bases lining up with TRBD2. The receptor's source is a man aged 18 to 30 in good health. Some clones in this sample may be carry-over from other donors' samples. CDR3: CASNPGEGPQYF. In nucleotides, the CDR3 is TGTGCCAGCAACCCGGGGGAGGGTCCGCAGTATTTT.